The 19 T cell receptor beta chains in this list originate from one sample, sequenced in a study of T cells in Graves' hyperthyroidism and ophthalmopathy. RNA transcripts yielded amplified TCR beta CDR3 regions. Carried out on the TCR CDR3, a first-round RT-PCR used the HTBI primer set. One entry per CDR3 protein results from TCRdb running MiXCR on the multiplex PCR reads. The top ten clones hold 28% of a sample with over 350,000 distinct CDR3 sequences, more than 13% of them seen once. The sequencing sample was made of blood. The receptors originated from a man aged 50 to 59 with Graves' ophthalmopathy.

This chain connects TRBV10-3 to TRBJ2-1, with 12 bases matching TRBD2. The CDR3 extends over 15 amino acids. Germline CDR1 reads ENHRY; CDR2 reads SYGVKD. V shed 0 bases, J shed 10 bases, and the junction held 4 bases outside the gene matches. The CDR3 region has the DNA TGTGCCATCAGTGAGTCGACTAGCGGGAGTTACGAGCAGTTCTTC. This encodes CAISESTSGSYEQFF.

This clonotype was detected a few times. This chain connects TRBV13 to TRBJ1-3, with a possible D match to TRBD1 (6 bases). The CDR3 is 12 residues long. CDR1 is PRHDT, CDR2 FYEKMQ, per germline (reference sequence). V shed 11 bases and J shed 0 bases, with 8 bases lying between them. The DNA of the CDR3 is TGTGCCTCGGGGGCCTCTGGAAACACCATATATTTT. It encodes CASGASGNTIYF. Complete variable domain (other parts from reference TRBV13 and TRBJ1-3): AAGVIQSPRHLIKEKRETATLKCYPIPRHDTVYWYQQGPGQDPQFLISFYEKMQSDKGSIPDRFSAQQFSDYHSELNMSSLELGDSALYFCASGASGNTIYFGEGSWLTVV.

This clonotype occurred many times. The chain uses TRBV20-1 and TRBJ2-7; tentative D call: TRBD2 (6 bases). The CDR3 has 13 amino acids. Germline V gene sequence: CDR1 DFQATT, CDR2 SNEGSKA (reference sequence). The V end was cut by 3 bases, the J end by 5 bases, with 14 bases between. Here the CDR3 DNA reads TGCAGTGCTAGCGCGACTAGTCTGAACGAGCAGTACTTC. The encoded protein is CSASATSLNEQYF.

This clonotype was picked up many times. The chain combines TRBV4-1 with TRBJ1-2; unclear D gene. The germline V gene encodes CDR1 MGHRA and CDR2 YSYEKL. This CDR3 has 14 amino acids. The V and J ends lost 0 bases and 4 bases respectively, with 9 bases between them. The CDR3 region is CASSQEGRIYGYTF. CDR3 bases: TGCGCCAGCAGCCAAGAGGGCAGGATCTATGGCTACACCTTC.

This clonotype occurred many times. The chain carries TRBV7-3 and TRBJ2-1; 13 nucleotides line up with TRBD2. Germline-derived CDR1 and CDR2 are SGHTA and FQGTGA. With V trimmed by 5 bases and J by 8 bases, 6 bases remained unmatched. The CDR3 covers 15 residues. The CDR3 loop reads CASSERLAGGYEQFF. The CDR3 DNA sequence: TGTGCCAGCAGCGAAAGACTAGCGGGAGGTTATGAGCAGTTCTTC.

This clonotype was observed many times. The chain recombines TRBV4-1 with TRBJ2-3; D is ambiguous. CDR3 length: 17 residues. The V gene's germline CDR1 is MGHRA and CDR2 YSYEKL. V was pared by 3 bases and J by 6 bases, with 22 bases between. The CDR3 sequence: CASSHFLVAQRRDTQYF. The CDR3 DNA reads TGCGCCAGCAGCCATTTCTTGGTCGCGCAAAGAAGGGATACGCAGTATTTT.

This clonotype has a handful of counts. This chain joins TRBV19 and TRBJ2-2; 9 bases match TRBD2. Per the germline V gene, CDR1 is LNHDA and CDR2 is SQIVND (reference sequence). J was trimmed by 6 bases and V by 4 bases; bases with no gene match: 3. The CDR3 has 14 residues. The CDR3 protein is CASSSGRAAGELFF. The DNA of the CDR3 is TGTGCCAGTAGTAGCGGGAGGGCCGCCGGGGAGCTGTTTTTT.

This clonotype was recorded many times. The chain uses TRBV6-1 and TRBJ2-1, with 13 nucleotides matching TRBD2. Trimming at V came to 4 bases and at J to 7 bases, leaving 4 bases not matched to a gene. CDR3 length: 15 amino acids. The germline CDR1 and CDR2 sequences are MNHNS and SASEGT. The CDR3 reads CASSGGLAGVNEQFF. For the CDR3, the DNA is TGTGCCAGCAGTGGTGGACTAGCGGGAGTAAATGAGCAGTTCTTC.

This clonotype was seen many times. This chain joins TRBV28 and TRBJ2-1, with D maybe TRBD2 (7 bases). Per germline, CDR1 MDHEN and CDR2 SYDVKM. This CDR3 comprises 16 residues. The V end lost 4 bases, the J end lost 5 bases, and 18 bases lay between the germline ends. The CDR3 sequence is CASSYGGLAANNEQFF. CDR3 coding DNA: TGTGCCAGCAGTTACGGGGGGCTAGCGGCCAACAATGAGCAGTTCTTC.

This clonotype was observed many times. V and J are TRBV29-1 and TRBJ2-7; the D is unclear. This CDR3 contains 12 residues. Deletions cut 7 bases from V and 2 bases from J, with 12 bases between. Per germline, CDR1 SQVTM and CDR2 ANQGSEA. The CDR3 coding sequence is TGCAGCGCAAAAACAGCGACCTACGAGCAGTACTTC. It yields the protein CSAKTATYEQYF.

Many counts were recorded for this clonotype. J is TRBJ2-7 and V is TRBV20-1, with D possibly TRBD2 on 6 matching bases. Germline values: CDR1 DFQATT, CDR2 SNEGSKA (reference sequence). This CDR3 spans 15 amino acids. Trimming removed 2 bases from V and 5 bases from J, with 19 bases in between. The CDR3 region is CSARLAQSLPHEQYF. As DNA, the CDR3 is TGCAGTGCTAGACTAGCGCAGAGTCTCCCCCACGAGCAGTACTTC.

The chain uses TRBV9 and TRBJ1-1; TRBD1 agrees at 11 bases. CDR3 length: 16 residues. Germline lookup yields CDR1 SGDLS and CDR2 YYNGEE. With 0 bases clipped from V and 6 bases from J, the junction kept 7 bases outside the gene matches. This CDR3 reads CASSVVGQGAGAEAFF. As DNA, the CDR3 is TGTGCCAGCAGCGTAGTAGGACAGGGGGCAGGCGCTGAAGCTTTCTTT. Supplemented by reference TRBV9 and TRBJ1-1, the full variable domain reads DSGVTQTPKHLITATGQRVTLRCSPRSGDLSVYWYQQSLDQGLQFLIQYYNGEERAKGNILERFSAQQFPDLHSELNLSSLELGDSALYFCASSVVGQGAGAEAFFGQGTRLTVV.

This clonotype showed up many times. The J gene is TRBJ1-5, the V gene TRBV28; the match to TRBD1 covers 8 bases. From germline, CDR1 is MDHEN and CDR2 SYDVKM. The ends lost 8 bases at V and 6 bases at J; junction bases unmatched: 9. CDR3 length: 14 amino acids. This CDR3 reads CASEGQGGGQPQHF. In DNA, the CDR3 is TGTGCCAGCGAAGGACAGGGCGGCGGTCAGCCCCAGCATTTT.

This clonotype was picked up many times. In DNA form, the CDR3 reads TGCAGTGCCCCGGATTTAGCCGGGACTAGCGAGGCAAAGGAGGCGTTGGAGACCCAGTACTTC. This sequence encodes CSAPDLAGTSEAKEALETQYF. The V and J genes are TRBV20-1 and TRBJ2-5; 10 bases fit TRBD2. With V trimmed by 6 bases and J by 5 bases, 30 bases remained unmatched. The CDR3 spans 21 residues. Germline lookup yields CDR1 DFQATT and CDR2 SNEGSKA (reference sequence).

This clonotype was observed at least ten times. V gene TRBV3-1 combines with J gene TRBJ2-1; 7 nucleotides align to TRBD2. The CDR3 is 14 amino acids. Germline V CDR1 and CDR2: LGHDT, YNNKEL (reference sequence). With V trimmed by 7 bases and J by 8 bases, 11 bases remained unmatched. The CDR3 nucleotides read TGTGCCAGCACCAGAGGCGGGAGCGTCGATGAGCAGTTCTTC. Translated: CASTRGGSVDEQFF.

The J gene is TRBJ2-7, the V gene TRBV12-3 or TRBV12-4; D remains ambiguous. The CDR3 length is 15 residues. Trimming left V 5 bases short and J 7 bases short, with 21 bases between. This chain's CDR3 is CASSPTSNILREQYF. The CDR3 DNA sequence: TGTGCCAGCAGTCCAACCAGTAATATCCTACGAGAGCAGTACTTC.

This clonotype was counted ten times or more. The CDR3 nucleotides read TGTGCCAGCAGCGCAGGACTAGCGGGAGGGCATGAGCAGTTCTTC. This translates into CASSAGLAGGHEQFF. The rearrangement links TRBV11-2 to TRBJ2-1, with 15 bases that match TRBD2. CDR1 SGHAT and CDR2 FQNNGV come from the germline V gene. The J segment lost 8 bases and the V segment lost 5 bases, leaving 4 bases of the junction unmatched. This CDR3 comprises 15 residues.

The chain is built from TRBV30 and TRBJ1-1; D gene unclear. Germline V CDR1 and CDR2: GTSNPN, SVGIG (reference sequence). V lost 2 bases and J 8 bases, leaving 9 bases between the germline ends. The CDR3 runs to 11 residues. CDR3 sequence: CAWSIRREAFF. The CDR3 DNA follows: TGTGCCTGGAGTATCCGCAGAGAAGCTTTCTTT.

This clonotype was counted many times. V is TRBV20-1 and J is TRBJ2-5; D might be TRBD2 (5 bases). The V and J ends lost 7 bases and 6 bases respectively, with 12 bases between them. This CDR3 is 11 amino acids long. Looked up from germline, CDR1 is DFQATT and CDR2 is SNEGSKA (reference sequence). The CDR3 DNA reads TGCAGTGTGTTAGCGAGGAAGACCCAGTACTTC. Translated, it gives CSVLARKTQYF.